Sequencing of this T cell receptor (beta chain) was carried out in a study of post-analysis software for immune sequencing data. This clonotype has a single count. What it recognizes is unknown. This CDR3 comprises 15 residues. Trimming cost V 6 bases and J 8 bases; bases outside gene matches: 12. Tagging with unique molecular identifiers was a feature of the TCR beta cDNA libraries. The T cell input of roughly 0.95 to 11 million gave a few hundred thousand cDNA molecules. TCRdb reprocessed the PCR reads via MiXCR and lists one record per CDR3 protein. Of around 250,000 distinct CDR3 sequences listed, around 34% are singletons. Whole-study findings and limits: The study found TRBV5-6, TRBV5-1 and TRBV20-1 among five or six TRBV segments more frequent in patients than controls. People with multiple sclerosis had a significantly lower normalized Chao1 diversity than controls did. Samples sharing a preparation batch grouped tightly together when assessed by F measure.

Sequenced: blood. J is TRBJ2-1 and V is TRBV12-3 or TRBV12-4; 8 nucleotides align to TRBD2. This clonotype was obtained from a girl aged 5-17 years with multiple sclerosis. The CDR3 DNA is TGTGCCAGCAGCCCCCGGGACCGGGGGGGCGATGAGCAGTTCTTC. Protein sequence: CASSPRDRGGDEQFF.